These T cell receptor beta chains were read from a single sample in a study of blood T cells in healthy people across ages. TCRdb re-analysed the 5' RACE reads in MiXCR, keeping a single row per CDR3 protein. The table records 1.5 million or so distinct CDR3 sequences, roughly 45% of them present only once. The sequenced sample was blood. These receptors were taken from a woman under 30 in good health. The CDR3 runs from the conserved cysteine through the conserved F or W. Each record gives: V gene, CDR3 length, clone size, D gene, J gene, CDR3 DNA, CDR3 protein. D genes are given only for firm matches. The size of a clone is reported for some rows only, either as once, few or many, or as a class for expanded clones.

>TRBV5-5|14|NA|NA|TRBJ2-3
TGTGCCAGCAGCTTATATCGCTCCACAGATACGCAGTATTTT
CASSLYRSTDTQYF
>TRBV12-3/TRBV12-4|17|few|TRBD2|TRBJ2-1
TGTGCCAGCAATCTCCTAGCGGGAGGAGTCGGCGACAATGAGCAGTTCTTC
CASNLLAGGVGDNEQFF
>TRBV20-1|13|few|NA|TRBJ2-7
TGCAGTGCTAGGGTACCAGGGGTTTACGAGCAGTACTTC
CSARVPGVYEQYF
>TRBV9|18|NA|NA|TRBJ2-3
TGTGCCAGCAGCGTGAGATCTCTGGGCTTAAATAGCACAGATACGCAGTATTTT
CASSVRSLGLNSTDTQYF
>TRBV7-3|18|few|NA|TRBJ2-3
TGTGCCAGCAGCCCGGGTGTGGGGTCCGGACTTAGCACAGATACGCAGTATTTT
CASSPGVGSGLSTDTQYF
>TRBV12-3/TRBV12-4|16|once|NA|TRBJ1-2
TGTGCCTCCTATGGGGTACCCAAGACAACTAACTATGGCTACACCTTC
CASYGVPKTTNYGYTF
>TRBV9|13|NA|NA|TRBJ2-5
TGTGCCAGCAGCGTAGGTTCCCTTGAGACCCAGTACTTC
CASSVGSLETQYF
>TRBV27|13|NA|NA|TRBJ1-2
TGTGCCAGCAGTGCCGACGTGAACTATGGCTACACCTTC
CASSADVNYGYTF
>TRBV12-3/TRBV12-4|15|many|NA|TRBJ2-3
TGTGCCAGCAGTTTAGCGGGGCTCGGCACAGATACGCAGTATTTT
CASSLAGLGTDTQYF
>TRBV9|18|few|TRBD1|TRBJ1-4
TGTGCCAGCAGCGTAGCGGGACAGGGGTATCCAACTAATGAAAAACTGTTTTTT
CASSVAGQGYPTNEKLFF
>TRBV5-1|15|few|NA|TRBJ2-2
TGCGCCAGCAGTTTCGACATAGCGAACACCGGGGAGCTGTTTTTT
CASSFDIANTGELFF
>TRBV3-1|20|NA|NA|TRBJ1-2
TGTGCCAGCAGCCAAGATACGGAGGGTCCTGGGGTCTGGGGTAACTATGGCTACACCTTC
CASSQDTEGPGVWGNYGYTF
>TRBV20-1|12|NA|NA|TRBJ2-1
TGCAGTGCTAGTCAGGGAGTCAATGAGCAGTTCTTC
CSASQGVNEQFF
>TRBV7-9|15|NA|NA|TRBJ2-3
TGTGCCAGCAGCCCTTTGGAGCGGTACACAGATACGCAGTATTTT
CASSPLERYTDTQYF
>TRBV5-5|14|NA|NA|TRBJ2-7
TGTGCCAGCAGCTCTATGACAGGTTCCTACGAGCAGTACTTC
CASSSMTGSYEQYF
>TRBV7-9|18|once|TRBD2|TRBJ2-1
TGTGCCAGCAGCCCAGTCCCGGGACTAGCGGGAACGGGATGGGAGCAGTTCTTC
CASSPVPGLAGTGWEQFF
>TRBV11-2|12|few|NA|TRBJ1-6
TGTGCCAGCCGGCCCACAGATTCACCCCTCCACTTT
CASRPTDSPLHF
>TRBV7-8|15|NA|NA|TRBJ2-3
TGTGCCAGCAGTCGCTGGGGCTACAGCACAGATACGCAGTATTTT
CASSRWGYSTDTQYF
>TRBV18|14|few|NA|TRBJ2-1
TGTGCCAGCTCACTCCAGGGGATAGGGAATGAGCAGTTCTTC
CASSLQGIGNEQFF
>TRBV29-1|16|few|NA|TRBJ2-6
TGCAGCGTTGAAGACGTCACAGGGTCTGGGGCCAACGTCCTGACTTTC
CSVEDVTGSGANVLTF
>TRBV12-3/TRBV12-4|17|NA|TRBD2|TRBJ2-3
TGTGCCAGCACCCTCCGGTCTAGCGGGGGGGCAGGAGATACGCAGTATTTT
CASTLRSSGGAGDTQYF
>TRBV9|16|NA|TRBD2|TRBJ2-7
TGTGCCAGCAGCTCACGGGGGAGGGAGGCTTACAATGAGCAGTACTTC
CASSSRGREAYNEQYF
>TRBV27|15|few|NA|TRBJ2-3
TGTGCCAGCAGTTTACGGGGGCCCTACACAGATACGCAGTATTTT
CASSLRGPYTDTQYF
>TRBV2|16|NA|TRBD2|TRBJ2-3
TGTGCCAGCCAAACCTTAGGGACTAGCGGCACAGATACGCAGTATTTT
CASQTLGTSGTDTQYF
>TRBV20-1|17|NA|TRBD2|TRBJ2-5
TGCAGTGCCCGAGGGACTAGCGGGAGTGCCTACCAAGAGACCCAGTACTTC
CSARGTSGSAYQETQYF
>TRBV24-1|13|NA|TRBD2|TRBJ2-1
TGTTCTGCTAGCGGGGGGGCGAGGAATGAGCAGTTCTTC
CSASGGARNEQFF
>TRBV5-1|14|few|NA|TRBJ1-4
TGCGCCAGCAGCTTGGAGAGGGGAAATGAAAAACTGTTTTTT
CASSLERGNEKLFF
>TRBV29-1|10|NA|NA|TRBJ1-2
TGCAGCGTTTCAGGGAGCGGCTACACCTTC
CSVSGSGYTF
>TRBV5-1|14|NA|NA|TRBJ1-1
TGCGCCAGCAGCTTGGATCCTTTTAACACTGAAGCTTTCTTT
CASSLDPFNTEAFF
>TRBV20-1|13|few|NA|TRBJ1-2
TGCAGTGCTAGAGCGGCGGGGACGCTTGGCTACACCTTC
CSARAAGTLGYTF